The T cell receptor (beta chain) described here comes from a study of shared clonotypes between healthy human individuals. Whole-study findings and limits: For naive CD4 cells, 4.5% to 6.5% of clonotypes were shared across a few donors. Inspection by rarefaction showed sorted-subset sequencing to be incomplete despite large depth. Clonotypes shared by all four donors outscored non-shared clonotypes in generation probability.

With regard to this clone: Its antigen remains unknown.

The naive CD8 population came from CD45RO-negative cells selected for CCR7, without terminally differentiated effector memory CD45RA+ cells. V lost 2 bases, J lost 0 bases, and 12 bases lay in between. The CDR3 extends over 16 amino acids. Germline V CDR1 and CDR2: SGHAT, FQNNGV. Authors' processing steps: Owing to the provision of junction-only sequences devoid of quality scores by immunoSEQ, filtering differed. Measured with immunoSEQ multiplex PCR; TCRdb has only the in-frame clones, and not every one. For V, J and clone size, that table is used; D and trimming come from the DNA. The data hold some 740,000 clones, with around 92% observed a single time.

This sequence joins TRBV11-2 and TRBJ2-3; D assignment may be TRBD1 or TRBD2 (6 bases each). Sequencing was done on a sample of naive CD8+ T cells sorted from blood. The TCR sequence derives from a man between 25 and 39 years old in good health. This chain's CDR3 is CASSLRQGRSTDTQYF. The CDR3 region has the DNA TGTGCCAGCAGCTTACGGCAGGGGAGGAGCACAGATACGCAGTATTTT.